This T cell receptor beta chain was documented in a study of shared clonotypes between healthy human individuals. Study-level points and caveats: In contrast to clonotypes shared by all four donors, non-shared clonotypes had lower generation probabilities. There were few donors, and this limited the genetic and exposure-history diversity represented. It was expected that sequencing depth would affect clonotype sharing among donors.

Remarks on this clone: Its specificity is unknown.

There were no recent acute infections or vaccinations among the donors, who were healthy HIV-negative adults. The length of the CDR3 is 13 residues. Germline V gene data show CDR1 as MNHNS and CDR2 as SASEGT. Trimming removed 6 bases at V and 4 bases at J, with 12 bases between. The table came from immunoSEQ multiplex PCR; TCRdb's copy has only in-frame clones and leaves some out. The sample has 650,000 to 700,000 clones, about 90% seen once. The chain links TRBV6-1 to TRBJ1-2; TRBD1 might be the D (5 bases). This sequence originates from a young man in good health. Some clones in this sample may be carry-over from other donors' samples. Sequencing input: memory CD8+ T cells from PBMCs. The subset denotes: CD45RO+ cells pooled with CCR7-negative TemRA cells. CDR3: CASRIPGGYGYTF. The DNA of the CDR3 is TGTGCCAGCAGGATACCGGGGGGCTATGGCTACACCTTC.